A selection of T cell receptor beta chains follows, all from one sample in a study of cytomegalovirus exposure and HLA in healthy donors. Measured with immunoSEQ multiplex PCR; TCRdb has only the in-frame clones, and not every one. Of around 120,000 clones in the sample, around 80% are singletons; the top ten hold about 2%. Sequencing used PBMCs. The receptors were sampled from a young man in good health and CMV-seronegative. The CDR3 runs from the conserved cysteine through the conserved F or W. A D gene is named only where the DNA matches it firmly. Part of the rows lack a size; the others show once, few, many or a class for expanded clones.

j_gene,v_gene,abundance,d_gene,CDR3nt,CDR3aa
TRBJ2-5,TRBV27,.,.,TGTGCCAGCACCACACAAGAGACCCAGTACTTC,CASTTQETQYF
TRBJ2-3,TRBV7-9,.,.,TGTGCCAGCAGCCGCGGACGACAGGTACCGGCAGATACGCAGTATTTT,CASSRGRQVPADTQYF
TRBJ2-7,TRBV7-9,once,TRBD2,TGTGCCAGCAGTCGGGGAGGGGCCCCCTACGAGCAGTACTTC,CASSRGGAPYEQYF
TRBJ2-3,TRBV5-6,.,.,TGTGCCAGCAGCCATGAACTCCCCAGCACAGATACGCAGTATTTT,CASSHELPSTDTQYF
TRBJ1-4,TRBV7-9,few,.,TGTGCCAGCGCCGCAGGGGCGGTAAATGAAAAACTGTTTTTT,CASAAGAVNEKLFF
TRBJ1-1,TRBV2,few,.,TGTGCCAGCAGTGAACGTGGCAGGTCTGAAGCTTTCTTT,CASSERGRSEAFF
TRBJ2-5,TRBV5-1,.,TRBD2,TGCGCCAGCAGCTCCAAACTAGCGGGAGCCCAAGAGACCCAGTACTTC,CASSSKLAGAQETQYF
TRBJ2-7,TRBV7-9,.,.,TGTGCCAGCAGCCCGGGTGGATCCTACGAGCAGTACTTC,CASSPGGSYEQYF
TRBJ2-6,TRBV12-5,.,.,TGTGCTAGTGCCAACTCTGGGGCCAACGTCCTGACTTTC,CASANSGANVLTF
TRBJ2-3,TRBV27,.,.,TGTGCCAGCACCAGCGCCAGCACAGATACGCAGTATTTT,CASTSASTDTQYF
TRBJ2-1,TRBV6-6,few,TRBD1,TGTGCCAGCACCTGGACAGGGGATGTCAATGAGCAGTTCTTC,CASTWTGDVNEQFF
TRBJ2-7,TRBV7-6,.,.,TGTGCCAGCAGCTTAGGGGGGGTAGGGAGCACCTACGAGCAGTACTTC,CASSLGGVGSTYEQYF
TRBJ2-7,TRBV28,once,.,TGTGCCAGCTCCCCCGGACTAACCTACGAGCAGTACTTC,CASSPGLTYEQYF
TRBJ2-7,TRBV13,.,TRBD1,TGTGCCAGCAGCCAAATCAGGACAGGGAGGTACGAGCAGTACTTC,CASSQIRTGRYEQYF
TRBJ1-2,TRBV19,.,.,TGTGCCAGTAGTTTGGGCGGCAAGGGGAACTATGGCTACACCTTC,CASSLGGKGNYGYTF
TRBJ1-6,TRBV7-9,few,TRBD1,TGTGCCAGCAGCTTCGGCGACAGGGCTGGTAATTCACCCCTCCACTTT,CASSFGDRAGNSPLHF
TRBJ2-1,TRBV2,.,.,TGTGCCAGCAGGCGGGGTTACTACAATGAGCAGTTCTTC,CASRRGYYNEQFF
TRBJ1-2,TRBV7-9,.,.,TGTGCCAGCAGCCCACTAACCACCGGGACTTCGAAGTTC,CASSPLTTGTSKF
TRBJ2-1,TRBV18,.,.,TGTGCCAGCTCACCACTAGAGGGAGTCACCTACAATGAGCAGTTCTTC,CASSPLEGVTYNEQFF
TRBJ2-5,TRBV10-3,.,.,TGTGCCATCAGTGGGGCCGGTGAAGAGACCCAGTACTTC,CAISGAGEETQYF
TRBJ2-5,TRBV6-9,.,TRBD1,TGTGCCACACACAAAAGCCGGGACAGGGGTAAACCGGTACGGGTTGGAGAGACCCAGTACTTC,CATHKSRDRGKPVRVGETQYF
TRBJ2-5,TRBV15,.,TRBD1,TGTGCCACCAGCAGAGTTCAGGGGGCGCATTTGGAGACCCAGTACTTC,CATSRVQGAHLETQYF
TRBJ2-3,TRBV29-1,.,TRBD2,TGCAGCGTGCCTAAAGCGGGACTTAGGGATACGCAGTATTTT,CSVPKAGLRDTQYF
TRBJ1-2,TRBV19,.,.,TGTGCCAGTAGTGCCCCACAGGGCTATGGCTACACCTTC,CASSAPQGYGYTF
TRBJ2-1,TRBV19,.,TRBD2,TGTGCCAGTAGCACTAGCGGGAGGCGGGGTGAGCAGTTCTTC,CASSTSGRRGEQFF
TRBJ1-2,TRBV4-3,few,.,TGCGCCAGCAGCCAAGAGGTGAGGGTGTATGGCTACACCTTC,CASSQEVRVYGYTF
TRBJ1-3,TRBV7-3,.,.,TGTGCCAGCAGCTCCTCCACGGTCCCTGGAAACACCATATATTTT,CASSSSTVPGNTIYF
TRBJ1-5,TRBV9,.,.,TGTGCCAGCAGCGTATCCTATTCTCAGCCCCAGCATTTT,CASSVSYSQPQHF
TRBJ2-7,TRBV28,.,TRBD1,TGTGCCAGCAGGGGACAGAGCTACGAGCAGTACTTC,CASRGQSYEQYF
TRBJ2-3,TRBV5-1,.,.,TGCGCCAGCAGCTTAATCAGACTAGTCGGCACAGATACGCAGTATTTT,CASSLIRLVGTDTQYF
TRBJ2-3,TRBV27,.,TRBD2,TGTGCCAGCAGTCCACGGACTAGCGGGAGGCTCTCTAGCACAGATACGCAGTATTTT,CASSPRTSGRLSSTDTQYF
TRBJ1-4,TRBV6-5,.,TRBD1,TGTGCCAGTACCGGACAGGGAGGTGAAAAACTGTTTTTT,CASTGQGGEKLFF
TRBJ2-7,TRBV6-1,.,TRBD1,TGTGCCAGCAGCCGGGGACAGGGGAAATACGAGCAGTACTTC,CASSRGQGKYEQYF
TRBJ1-4,TRBV28,.,.,TGTGCCAGCAGTCCCGGGGGACGAGATGAAAAACTGTTTTTT,CASSPGGRDEKLFF
TRBJ1-2,TRBV18,few,.,TGTGCCAGCTCACCTACCTCAGGGGCTAACTATGGCTACACCTTC,CASSPTSGANYGYTF
TRBJ2-5,TRBV6-1,.,.,TGTGCCAGCAGTGAAGTGGCCACTACGCAAGAGACCCAGTACTTC,CASSEVATTQETQYF
TRBJ2-3,TRBV19,.,TRBD1,TGTGCCAGTAGTACACAGGGGCCCACAGATACGCAGTATTTT,CASSTQGPTDTQYF
TRBJ2-7,TRBV1,.,.,TGCACCAGCAGAAAGCTCAAGCGGGGGGACGGCGAGGACGTGCAGTACTTC,CTSRKLKRGDGEDVQYF
TRBJ1-3,TRBV6-1,few,.,TGTGCCAGCAGTGCGACAGGATACTCTGGAAACACCATATATTTT,CASSATGYSGNTIYF
TRBJ1-1,TRBV27,.,TRBD1,TGTGCCAGCAGTTTATCCCGGGACAGCAACACTGAAGCTTTCTTT,CASSLSRDSNTEAFF
TRBJ2-1,TRBV7-2,.,.,TGTGCCAGCAGCCTTACCGGAGGCAATGAGCAGTTCTTC,CASSLTGGNEQFF
TRBJ2-5,TRBV4-2,.,TRBD1,TGTGCCAGCAGCCAACCGAACAGGGGGCCTCAAGAGACCCAGTACTTC,CASSQPNRGPQETQYF
TRBJ2-1,TRBV7-6,.,.,TGTGCCAGCAGCAAGACAGGTCTAGGGGAGCAGTTCTTC,CASSKTGLGEQFF
TRBJ1-2,TRBV28,.,.,TGTGCCAGCAGTTTCGGAGAGTACTATGGCTACACCTTC,CASSFGEYYGYTF
TRBJ2-5,TRBV4-1,.,.,TGCGCCAGCAGCCAGGGCACGGGAGTGGAGACCCAGTACTTC,CASSQGTGVETQYF
TRBJ1-2,TRBV6-1,.,TRBD1,TGTGCCAGCAGTGAACTCTCCCGCGGAACAGGGGCTAACTATGGCTACACCTTC,CASSELSRGTGANYGYTF
TRBJ2-2,TRBV6-4,.,.,TGTGCCAGCAGTAGCGGGAACACCGGGGAGCTGTTTTTT,CASSSGNTGELFF
TRBJ1-5,TRBV10-2,once,.,TGCGCCAGCTCGGAGATGCCGGGACAAGGCAATCAGCCCCAGCATTTT,CASSEMPGQGNQPQHF
TRBJ1-1,TRBV10-3,.,TRBD1,TGTGCCGCCCGGGACAGGGTGTTATCAACTGAAGCTTTCTTT,CAARDRVLSTEAFF
TRBJ2-1,TRBV5-6,.,TRBD2,TGTGCCAGCAGCTTGGAGATAGCGGGAGTTTCTTTTGGAGGAAATGAGCAGTTCTTC,CASSLEIAGVSFGGNEQFF